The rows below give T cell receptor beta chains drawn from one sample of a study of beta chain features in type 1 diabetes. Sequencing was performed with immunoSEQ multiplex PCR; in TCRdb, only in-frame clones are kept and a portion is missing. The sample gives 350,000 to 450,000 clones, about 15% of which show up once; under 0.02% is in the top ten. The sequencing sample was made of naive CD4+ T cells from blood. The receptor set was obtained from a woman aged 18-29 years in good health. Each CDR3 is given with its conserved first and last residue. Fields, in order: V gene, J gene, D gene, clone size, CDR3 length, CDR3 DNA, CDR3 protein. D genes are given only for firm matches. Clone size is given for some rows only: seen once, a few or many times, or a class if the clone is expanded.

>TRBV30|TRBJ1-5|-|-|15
TGTGCCTGGAGTGGTCGGGTGTCCACTGGCCAGCCCCAGCATTTT
CAWSGRVSTGQPQHF
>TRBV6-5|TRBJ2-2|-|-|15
TGTGCCAGCAGTTACTCACGGGGGAACACCGGGGAGCTGTTTTTT
CASSYSRGNTGELFF
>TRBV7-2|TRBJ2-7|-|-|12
TGTGCCAGCAACTCCAGGGCCCACGAGCAGTACTTC
CASNSRAHEQYF
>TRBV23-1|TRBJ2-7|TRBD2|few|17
TGCGCCAGCAGTCAATCGGTCGCTAGCGGGAGTCCCTACGAGCAGTACTTC
CASSQSVASGSPYEQYF
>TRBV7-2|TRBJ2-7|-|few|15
TGTGCCAGCAGCTTAGCTTCTAGCACTCCCTACGAGCAGTACTTC
CASSLASSTPYEQYF
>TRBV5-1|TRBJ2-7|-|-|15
TGCGCCAGCAGCAGGAGGGAGGTCGAGTCCTACGAGCAGTACTTC
CASSRREVESYEQYF
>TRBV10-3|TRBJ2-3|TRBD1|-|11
TGTGCCATCAGGACAGGGGATACGCAGTATTTT
CAIRTGDTQYF
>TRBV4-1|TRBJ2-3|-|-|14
TGCGCCAGCAGCCGGGACACGCGCACAGATACGCAGTATTTT
CASSRDTRTDTQYF
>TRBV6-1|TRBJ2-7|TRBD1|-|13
TGTGCCAGCAGCCGGGACAGGGTAGGGATTCAGTACTTC
CASSRDRVGIQYF
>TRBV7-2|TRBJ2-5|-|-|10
TGTGCCAGCGGTGGCGAGACCCAGTACTTC
CASGGETQYF
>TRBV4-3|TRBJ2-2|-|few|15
TGCGCCAGCAGTCACGGGCGGGCCAACACCGGGGAGCTGTTTTTT
CASSHGRANTGELFF
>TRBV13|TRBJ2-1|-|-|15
TGTGCCAGCAGCTCCCGCCCCTATCCCGCAAATGAGCAGTTCTTC
CASSSRPYPANEQFF
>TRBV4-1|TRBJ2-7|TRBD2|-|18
TGCGCCAGCAGCCAACCCCTAGGCCCAGCGGGGCAATCCTACGAGCAGTACTTC
CASSQPLGPAGQSYEQYF
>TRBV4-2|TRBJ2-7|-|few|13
TGTGCCAGCAGCCAAGAAAACAATTACGAGCAGTACTTC
CASSQENNYEQYF
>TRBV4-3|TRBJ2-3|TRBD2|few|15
TGCGCCAGCAGCCAGCTAGCGGATAGCACAGATACGCAGTATTTT
CASSQLADSTDTQYF
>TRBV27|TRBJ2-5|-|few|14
TGTGCCAGCAGTTTATTGGGCAGGGAAGAGACCCAGTACTTC
CASSLLGREETQYF
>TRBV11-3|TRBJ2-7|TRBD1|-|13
TGTGCCAGCCGTGACAGGGGGGACTACGAGCAGTACTTC
CASRDRGDYEQYF
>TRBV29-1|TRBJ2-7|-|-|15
TGCAGCGTTTTAGGGTTCACGGGAGACTCCTACGAGCAGTACTTC
CSVLGFTGDSYEQYF
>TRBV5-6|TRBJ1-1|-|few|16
TGTGCCAGCAGCGGCCGACAGATTTACATGAACACTGAAGCTTTCTTT
CASSGRQIYMNTEAFF
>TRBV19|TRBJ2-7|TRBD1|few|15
TGTGCCAGTAGTATCTACAGGACAGGGCCCTACGAGCAGTACTTC
CASSIYRTGPYEQYF
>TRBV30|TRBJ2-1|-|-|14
TGTGCCTGGAGTGGCTTACTAGCTAGCGATGAGCAGTTCTTC
CAWSGLLASDEQFF
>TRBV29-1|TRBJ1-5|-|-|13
TGCAGCGTTCAATACAGGGTTAATCAGCCCCAGCATTTT
CSVQYRVNQPQHF
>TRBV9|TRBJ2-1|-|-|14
TGTGCCAGCAGCCCGAGTTTAGCGGTTTATGAGCAGTTCTTC
CASSPSLAVYEQFF
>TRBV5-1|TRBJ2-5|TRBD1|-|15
TGCGCCAGCAGCTTGGTGGACAGGGTACAAGAGACCCAGTACTTC
CASSLVDRVQETQYF
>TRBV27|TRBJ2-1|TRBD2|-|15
TGTGCCAGCAGCACATTAGGACTAGCGGGCAATGAGCAGTTCTTC
CASSTLGLAGNEQFF
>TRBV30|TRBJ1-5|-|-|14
TGTGCCTGGAGTAAAAGCCATAGCAATCAGCCCCAGCATTTT
CAWSKSHSNQPQHF
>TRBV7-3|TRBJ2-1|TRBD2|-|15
TGTGCCAGCTCTCTAGCGGGGACCTCCTACAATGAGCAGTTCTTC
CASSLAGTSYNEQFF
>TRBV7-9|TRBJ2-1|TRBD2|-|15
TGTGCCAGCAGCTTAGTGGTGGGAGGGCCCGGTGAGCAGTTCTTC
CASSLVVGGPGEQFF
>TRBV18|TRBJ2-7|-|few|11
TGTGCCAGCTCACCGAGGGACGAGCAGTACTTC
CASSPRDEQYF
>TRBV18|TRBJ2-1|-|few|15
TGTGCCAGCTCACCACCCTCGCGCTCCTACAATGAGCAGTTCTTC
CASSPPSRSYNEQFF
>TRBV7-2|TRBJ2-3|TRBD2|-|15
TGTGCCAGCAGCTCGGGCGGGAGGAGGACAGATACGCAGTATTTT
CASSSGGRRTDTQYF
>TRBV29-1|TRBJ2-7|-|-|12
TGCAGCGTAACTAGGTCCCCTAACGAGCAGTACTTC
CSVTRSPNEQYF
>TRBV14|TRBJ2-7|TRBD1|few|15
TGTGCCAGCAGCCGACCGGGACAGGGAACCTACGAGCAGTACTTC
CASSRPGQGTYEQYF
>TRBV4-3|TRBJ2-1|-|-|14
TGCGCCAGCAGCCCTCGGGCGACTAGTGATGAGCAGTTCTTC
CASSPRATSDEQFF
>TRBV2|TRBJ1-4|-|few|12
TGTGCCAGCAGGGGCGACGGTGAAAAACTGTTTTTT
CASRGDGEKLFF
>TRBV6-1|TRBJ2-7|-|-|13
TGTGCCAGCAGTGACCACAGCAGCTACGAGCAGTACTTC
CASSDHSSYEQYF
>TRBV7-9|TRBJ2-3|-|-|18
TGTGCCAGCAGCTTAGAACGGGGGTGGATGAGAAGCACAGATACGCAGTATTTT
CASSLERGWMRSTDTQYF
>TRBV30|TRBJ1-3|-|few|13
TGTGCCTGGTTCAGGCCCTCTGGAAACACCATATATTTT
CAWFRPSGNTIYF
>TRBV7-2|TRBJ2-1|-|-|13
TGTGCCAGCAGCTTAGTTAACTGGAATGAGCAGTTCTTC
CASSLVNWNEQFF
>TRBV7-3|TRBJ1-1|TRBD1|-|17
TGTGCCAGCAGCTTCGAACCGGGACAGCTCTTGGGGACTGAAGCTTTCTTT
CASSFEPGQLLGTEAFF
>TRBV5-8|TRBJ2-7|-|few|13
TGTGCCAGCAGCTTACGCCGGGACTACGAGCAGTACTTC
CASSLRRDYEQYF
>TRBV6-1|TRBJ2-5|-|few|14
TGTGCCAGCAGTGTACAGGGTGGGGAAGAGACCCAGTACTTC
CASSVQGGEETQYF
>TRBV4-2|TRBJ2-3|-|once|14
TGTGCCAGCAGCCAAGCCGGGGTCGCGGATACGCAGTATTTT
CASSQAGVADTQYF
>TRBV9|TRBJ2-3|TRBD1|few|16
TGTGCCAGCAGCGTAGAGTGGACAGGGAGGACAGATACGCAGTATTTT
CASSVEWTGRTDTQYF
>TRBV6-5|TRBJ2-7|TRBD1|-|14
TGTGCCAGCAGTTACGCGGACAGGTCCTACGAGCAGTACTTC
CASSYADRSYEQYF
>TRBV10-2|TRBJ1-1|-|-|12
TGCGCCAGCAGTGATCGTTACACTGAAGCTTTCTTT
CASSDRYTEAFF
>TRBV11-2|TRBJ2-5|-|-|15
TGTGCCAGCAGCTTAGCTGCGGGCCCCCAAGAGACCCAGTACTTC
CASSLAAGPQETQYF
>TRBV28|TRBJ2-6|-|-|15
TGTGCCAGCAGCCGGACAGACTCTGGGGCCAACGTCCTGACTTTC
CASSRTDSGANVLTF
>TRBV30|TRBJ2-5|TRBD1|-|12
TGTGCCGGGGGGACAGGGTCCGAGACCCAGTACTTC
CAGGTGSETQYF
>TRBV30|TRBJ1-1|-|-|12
TGTGCCTGGAGTTTCGGGAACACTGAAGCTTTCTTT
CAWSFGNTEAFF
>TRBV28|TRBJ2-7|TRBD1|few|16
TGTGCCAGCAGTTCCAACTATGGGACAGGTTCCTACGAGCAGTACTTC
CASSSNYGTGSYEQYF
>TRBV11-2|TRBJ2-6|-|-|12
TGTGCCAGCAGTCTAACCGGACTGACGGCTACTTTC
CASSLTGLTATF
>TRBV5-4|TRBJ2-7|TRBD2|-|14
TGTGCCAGCAGCTTGGGTGGGACTAGCTACGAGCAGTACTTC
CASSLGGTSYEQYF